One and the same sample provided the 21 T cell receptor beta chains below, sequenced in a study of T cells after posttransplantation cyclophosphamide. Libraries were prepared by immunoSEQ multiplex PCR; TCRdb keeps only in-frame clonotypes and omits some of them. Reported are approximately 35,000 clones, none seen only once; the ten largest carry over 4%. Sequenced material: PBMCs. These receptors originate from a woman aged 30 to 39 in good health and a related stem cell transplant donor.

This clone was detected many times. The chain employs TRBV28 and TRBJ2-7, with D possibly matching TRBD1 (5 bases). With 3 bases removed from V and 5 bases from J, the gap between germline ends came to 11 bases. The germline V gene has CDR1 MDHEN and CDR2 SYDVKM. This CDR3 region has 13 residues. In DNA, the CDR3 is TGTGCCAGCAGTTTGGCAGGGAAAGACGAGCAGTACTTC. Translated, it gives CASSLAGKDEQYF.

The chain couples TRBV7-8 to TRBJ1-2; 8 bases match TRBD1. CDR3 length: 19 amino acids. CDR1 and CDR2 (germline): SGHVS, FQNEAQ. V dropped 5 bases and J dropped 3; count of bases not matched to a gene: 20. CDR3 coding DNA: TGTGCCAGCAGCCCAAGAACCGGACAGGGCCAGGAGGAATACTATGGCTACACCTTC. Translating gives CASSPRTGQGQEEYYGYTF.

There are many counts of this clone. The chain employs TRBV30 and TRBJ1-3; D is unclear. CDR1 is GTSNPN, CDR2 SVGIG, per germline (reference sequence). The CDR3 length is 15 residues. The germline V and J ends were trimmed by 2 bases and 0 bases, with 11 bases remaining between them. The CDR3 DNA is TGTGCCTGGAGTTCAGTCTTAGCCTCTGGAAACACCATATATTTT. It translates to CAWSSVLASGNTIYF. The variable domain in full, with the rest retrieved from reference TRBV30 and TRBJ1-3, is SQTIHQWPATLVQPVGSPLSLECTVEGTSNPNLYWYRQAAGRGLQLLFYSVGIGQISSEVPQNLSASRPQDRQFILSSKKLLLSDSGFYLCAWSSVLASGNTIYFGEGSWLTVV.

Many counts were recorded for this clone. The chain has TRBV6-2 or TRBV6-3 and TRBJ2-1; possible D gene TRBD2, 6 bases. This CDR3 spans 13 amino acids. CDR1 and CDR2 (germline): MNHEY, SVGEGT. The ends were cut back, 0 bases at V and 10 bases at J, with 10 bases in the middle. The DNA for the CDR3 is TGTGCCAGCAGTTACTCGAACGGAGGGGAGCAGTTCTTC. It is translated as CASSYSNGGEQFF.

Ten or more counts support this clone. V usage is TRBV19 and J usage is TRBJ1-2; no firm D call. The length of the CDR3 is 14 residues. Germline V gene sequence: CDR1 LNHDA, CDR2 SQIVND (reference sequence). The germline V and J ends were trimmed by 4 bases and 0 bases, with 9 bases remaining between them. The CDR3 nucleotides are TGTGCCAGTAGTAACCAAGGCACTAACTATGGCTACACCTTC. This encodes CASSNQGTNYGYTF.

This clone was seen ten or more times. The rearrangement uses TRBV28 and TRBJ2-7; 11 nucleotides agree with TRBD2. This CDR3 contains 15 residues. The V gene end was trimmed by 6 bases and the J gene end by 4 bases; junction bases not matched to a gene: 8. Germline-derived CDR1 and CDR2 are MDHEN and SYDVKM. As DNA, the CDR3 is TGTGCCAGCAGCCCTAGCGGGGGGTATCAATACGAGCAGTACTTC. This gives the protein CASSPSGGYQYEQYF.

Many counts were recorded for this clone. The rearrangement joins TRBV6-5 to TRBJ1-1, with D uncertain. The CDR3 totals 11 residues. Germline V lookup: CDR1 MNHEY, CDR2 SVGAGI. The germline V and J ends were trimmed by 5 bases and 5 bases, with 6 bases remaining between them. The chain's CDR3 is CASSPGTEAFF. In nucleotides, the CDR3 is TGTGCCAGCAGTCCCGGGACTGAAGCTTTCTTT.

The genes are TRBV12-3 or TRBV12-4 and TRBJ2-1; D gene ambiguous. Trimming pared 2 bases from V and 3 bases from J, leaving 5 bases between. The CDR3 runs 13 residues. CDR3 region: CASSLNFYNEQFF. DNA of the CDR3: TGTGCCAGCAGTTTAAACTTCTACAATGAGCAGTTCTTC.

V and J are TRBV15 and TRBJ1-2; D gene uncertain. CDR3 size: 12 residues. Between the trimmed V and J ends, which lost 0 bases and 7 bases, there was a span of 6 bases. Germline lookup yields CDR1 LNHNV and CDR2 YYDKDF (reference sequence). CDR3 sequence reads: CATSRDTGGYTF. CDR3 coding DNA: TGTGCCACCAGCAGAGATACGGGTGGCTACACCTTC.

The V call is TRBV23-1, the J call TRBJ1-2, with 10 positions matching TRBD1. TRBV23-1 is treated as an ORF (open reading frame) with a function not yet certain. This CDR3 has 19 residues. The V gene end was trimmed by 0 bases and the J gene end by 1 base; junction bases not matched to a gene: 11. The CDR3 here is CASSQSSHGTGVGNYGYTF. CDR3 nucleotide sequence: TGCGCCAGCAGTCAATCGTCACACGGGACAGGGGTCGGTAACTATGGCTACACCTTC.

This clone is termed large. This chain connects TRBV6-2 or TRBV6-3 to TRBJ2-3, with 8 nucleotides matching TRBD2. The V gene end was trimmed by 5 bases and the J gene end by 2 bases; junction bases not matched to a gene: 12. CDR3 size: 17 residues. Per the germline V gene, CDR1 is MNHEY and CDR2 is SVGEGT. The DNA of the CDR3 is TGTGCCAGCAGTGTATCGGCTAGCGGGTTTTTCACAGATACGCAGTATTTT. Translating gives CASSVSASGFFTDTQYF.

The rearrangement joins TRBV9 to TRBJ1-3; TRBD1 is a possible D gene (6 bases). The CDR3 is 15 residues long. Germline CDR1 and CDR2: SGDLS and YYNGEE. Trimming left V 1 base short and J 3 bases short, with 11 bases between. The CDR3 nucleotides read TGTGCCAGCAGCGTAATGGGGACAAGTGGAAACACCATATATTTT. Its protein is CASSVMGTSGNTIYF.

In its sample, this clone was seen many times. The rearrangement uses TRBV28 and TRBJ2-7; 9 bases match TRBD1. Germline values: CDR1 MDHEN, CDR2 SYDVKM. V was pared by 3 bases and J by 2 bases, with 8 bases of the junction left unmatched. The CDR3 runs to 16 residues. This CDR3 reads CASSFAAWTGAYEQYF. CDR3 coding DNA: TGTGCCAGCAGTTTCGCCGCATGGACAGGGGCCTACGAGCAGTACTTC.

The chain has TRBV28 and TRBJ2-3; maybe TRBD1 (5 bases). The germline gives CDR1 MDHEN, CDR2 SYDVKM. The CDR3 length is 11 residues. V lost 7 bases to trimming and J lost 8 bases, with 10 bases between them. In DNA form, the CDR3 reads TGTGCCAGCATTGCGCAGGGTACGCAGTATTTT. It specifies CASIAQGTQYF.

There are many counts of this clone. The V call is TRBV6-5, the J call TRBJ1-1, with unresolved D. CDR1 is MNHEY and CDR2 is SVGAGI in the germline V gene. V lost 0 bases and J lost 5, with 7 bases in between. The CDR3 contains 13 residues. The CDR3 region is CASSYSDRTEAFF. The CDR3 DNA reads TGTGCCAGCAGTTACTCAGATCGGACTGAAGCTTTCTTT.

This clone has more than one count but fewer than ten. The CDR3 here is CASSAPTGSRVTQYF. Written as DNA, the CDR3 is TGTGCCAGCAGTGCCCCGACAGGGTCGAGGGTGACCCAGTACTTC. The V and J genes are TRBV6-5 and TRBJ2-5; TRBD1 agrees at 7 bases. The CDR3 totals 15 residues. Germline V gives CDR1 MNHEY, CDR2 SVGAGI. Losses at the gene ends were 5 bases for V and 7 bases for J; bases not matched to a gene: 13.

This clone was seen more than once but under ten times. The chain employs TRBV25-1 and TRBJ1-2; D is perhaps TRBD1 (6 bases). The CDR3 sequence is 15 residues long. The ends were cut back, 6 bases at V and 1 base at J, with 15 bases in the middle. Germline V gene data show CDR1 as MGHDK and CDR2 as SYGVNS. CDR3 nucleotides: TGTGCCAGCAGCCAAGCGGGGGGCTATAACTATGGCTACACCTTC. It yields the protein CASSQAGGYNYGYTF.

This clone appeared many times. The chain's CDR3 is CAISDRGYEQYF. Written as DNA, the CDR3 is TGTGCCATCAGTGATCGGGGCTACGAGCAGTACTTC. This sequence joins TRBV10-3 and TRBJ2-7; possible D gene TRBD2, 5 bases. This CDR3 has 12 amino acids. V shed 3 bases and J shed 3 bases, with 6 bases lying between them. Germline assignment: CDR1 ENHRY and CDR2 SYGVKD.

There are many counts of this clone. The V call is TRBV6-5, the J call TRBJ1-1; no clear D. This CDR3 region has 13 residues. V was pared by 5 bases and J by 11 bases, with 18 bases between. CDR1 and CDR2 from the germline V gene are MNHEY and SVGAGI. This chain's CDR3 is CASSVGEVAVAFF. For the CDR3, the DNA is TGTGCCAGCAGTGTCGGGGAGGTCGCAGTGGCTTTCTTT.

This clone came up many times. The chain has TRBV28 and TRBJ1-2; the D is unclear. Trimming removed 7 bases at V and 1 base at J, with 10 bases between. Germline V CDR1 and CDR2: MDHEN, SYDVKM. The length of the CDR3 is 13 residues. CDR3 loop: CASTLPHNYGYTF. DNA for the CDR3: TGTGCCAGCACCCTACCCCATAACTATGGCTACACCTTC.

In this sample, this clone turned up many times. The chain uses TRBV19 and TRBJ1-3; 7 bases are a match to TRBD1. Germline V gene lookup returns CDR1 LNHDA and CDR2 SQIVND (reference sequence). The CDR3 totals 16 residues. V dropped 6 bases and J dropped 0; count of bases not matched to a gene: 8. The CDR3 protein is CASSQGQDLSGNTIYF. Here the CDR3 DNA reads TGTGCCAGTAGCCAAGGACAGGACCTCTCTGGAAACACCATATATTTT.